This passage covers 27 T cell receptor beta chains from one sample sequenced in a study of shared clonotypes between healthy human individuals. The data were produced by immunoSEQ multiplex PCR, yet TCRdb's version contains in-frame clones alone and is incomplete. The sample shows some 2.3 million clones, approximately 95% of them seen only once. Sequencing used naive CD4+ T cells from PBMCs. As to subset: CD45RA+ positively selected. The receptor set was obtained from a man between 18 and 29 years old in good health. Some clones in this sample may be carry-over from other donors' samples.

The chain joins TRBV29-1 to TRBJ2-2; D may match TRBD1 or TRBD2 (5 bases each). The germline CDR1 and CDR2 sequences are SQVTM and ANQGSEA. V was clipped by 8 bases and J by 7 bases, with 14 bases between them. CDR3 length equals 12 residues. In nucleotides, the CDR3 is TGCAGCACTGGGGGTTTGGGCGGGGAGCTGTTTTTT. Residues: CSTGGLGGELFF.

V usage is TRBV5-1 and J usage is TRBJ2-1, with TRBD2 matching over 11 bases. CDR1 and CDR2 (germline): SGHRS, YFSETQ. CDR3 length equals 16 residues. The ends lost 2 bases at V and 2 bases at J; junction bases unmatched: 3. Here the CDR3 reads CASSFRLAGPYNEQFF. CDR3 in DNA: TGCGCCAGCAGCTTTAGACTAGCGGGACCCTACAATGAGCAGTTCTTC.

The V and J genes are TRBV6-1 and TRBJ2-2; tentatively, D is TRBD2 (5 bases). The CDR3 covers 15 residues. V was pared by 0 bases and J by 3 bases, with 8 bases between. CDR1 MNHNS and CDR2 SASEGT come from the germline V gene. In nucleotides, the CDR3 is TGTGCCAGCAGTGAAGCGGGAGCCTACACCGGGGAGCTGTTTTTT. It encodes CASSEAGAYTGELFF.

This clone was picked up a small number of times. V and J are TRBV5-4 and TRBJ1-4; weak D call: TRBD1 (5 bases). Germline assignment: CDR1 SGHNT and CDR2 YYREEE (reference sequence). This CDR3 region has 14 residues. The V end was cut by 1 base, the J end by 8 bases, with 12 bases between. Here the CDR3 DNA reads TGTGCCAGCAGCTTGCGGGCAGGGCAAGAAAAACTGTTTTTT. It is translated as CASSLRAGQEKLFF.

The rearrangement links TRBV5-6 to TRBJ2-5; 8 nucleotides align to TRBD1. The CDR3 covers 15 residues. The junction had 8 bases not matched to a gene; V was cut back by 5 bases and J by 2 bases. Germline assignment: CDR1 SGHDT and CDR2 YYEEEE. DNA of the CDR3: TGTGCCAGCAGTCGATCGGACAGGGTTCAAGAGACCCAGTACTTC. Translating it yields CASSRSDRVQETQYF.

The chain couples TRBV19 to TRBJ1-3; D is ambiguous. V was trimmed by 5 bases and J by 6 bases, leaving 14 bases between them. The CDR3 runs to 14 residues. CDR1 and CDR2 (germline): LNHDA, SQIVND (reference sequence). CDR3 sequence (DNA): TGTGCCAGTAGTGTCGGGAGCTTGCAAAACACCATATATTTT. Its protein is CASSVGSLQNTIYF.

This sequence joins TRBV4-3 and TRBJ2-7, with D perhaps TRBD1 or TRBD2 (5 bases each). Germline V gene sequence: CDR1 LGHNA, CDR2 YSLEER. The V and J ends lost 3 bases and 3 bases respectively, with 15 bases between them. This CDR3 contains 15 residues. The CDR3, as DNA: TGCGCCAGCAGCCAGTATGAGGGGCGGCTCTACGAGCAGTACTTC. Its protein is CASSQYEGRLYEQYF.

The chain combines TRBV5-4 with TRBJ2-5, with 8 bases aligning to TRBD2. Germline lookup yields CDR1 SGHNT and CDR2 YYREEE (reference sequence). With V trimmed by 6 bases and J by 3 bases, 10 bases remained unmatched. There are 15 residues in the CDR3. For the CDR3, the DNA is TGTGCCAGCACCATAGCGGGGACCACCAAAGAGACCCAGTACTTC. Translating it yields CASTIAGTTKETQYF. Looking up the rest from reference TRBV5-4 and TRBJ2-5 gives the full variable domain: ETGVTQSPTHLIKTRGQQVTLRCSSQSGHNTVSWYQQALGQGPQFIFQYYREEENGRGNFPPRFSGLQFPNYSSELNVNALELDDSALYLCASTIAGTTKETQYFGPGTRLLVL.

A note on this clone: The same CDR3 can be traced to other DNA sequences in this sample. The J gene is TRBJ2-1, the V gene TRBV9, with 9 bases matching TRBD1. Germline V lookup: CDR1 SGDLS, CDR2 YYNGEE. CDR3 length: 15 residues. Trimming removed 4 bases from V and 1 base from J; junction bases left unmatched: 3. The CDR3 spells CASSRGTGSYNEQFF. In DNA form, the CDR3 reads TGTGCCAGCAGCCGCGGGACAGGGTCCTACAATGAGCAGTTCTTC.

This sequence joins TRBV30 and TRBJ1-5, with TRBD1 matching over 7 bases. The V gene end was trimmed by 0 bases and the J gene end by 5 bases; junction bases not matched to a gene: 4. Per germline, CDR1 GTSNPN and CDR2 SVGIG (reference sequence). The CDR3 has 14 residues. In nucleotides, the CDR3 is TGTGCCTGGAGTGTTCCAGGGGGGTATCAGCCCCAGCATTTT. Residues: CAWSVPGGYQPQHF.

The CDR3 DNA follows: TGTGCCAGCAGCCCCCGGACAGGGACCGGGGAGCTGTTTTTT. Translation: CASSPRTGTGELFF. V gene TRBV6-1 combines with J gene TRBJ2-2, with 8 bases matching TRBD1. The germline CDR1 and CDR2 sequences are MNHNS and SASEGT. The CDR3 spans 14 residues. The ends lost 6 bases at V and 5 bases at J; junction bases unmatched: 5.

The V and J genes are TRBV29-1 and TRBJ2-3; 9 nucleotides match TRBD1. The V gene's germline CDR1 is SQVTM and CDR2 ANQGSEA. J lost 4 bases, V lost 7 bases, and 3 bases had no gene match. This CDR3 contains 12 residues. The CDR3 here is CSGTGVADTQYF. CDR3 in DNA: TGCAGCGGGACAGGGGTGGCAGATACGCAGTATTTT.

This chain joins TRBV5-1 and TRBJ2-3; D may match TRBD1 or TRBD2 (5 bases each). Germline loops: CDR1 SGHRS, CDR2 YFSETQ. The CDR3 spans 16 residues. Trimming stripped 4 bases from V and 0 bases from J, with 15 bases between. In DNA form, the CDR3 reads TGCGCCAGCAGCCCCGGGGACCTTGCGAGCACAGATACGCAGTATTTT. Its protein product is CASSPGDLASTDTQYF.

The chain is built from TRBV7-2 and TRBJ2-2; D perhaps matches TRBD2 (6 bases). Trimming removed 5 bases from V and 10 bases from J, with 20 bases in between. CDR3 length: 15 amino acids. The germline CDR1 and CDR2 sequences are SGHTA and FQGNSA. The CDR3 sequence: CASSERTGAWEELFF. CDR3 bases: TGTGCCAGCAGCGAGCGGACGGGAGCTTGGGAGGAGCTGTTTTTT.

Details on this clone: At the DNA level, this CDR3 is encoded by other sequences in the same sample as well. This rearrangement joins TRBV30 to TRBJ2-1; 10 bases map to TRBD1. Germline V gene lookup returns CDR1 GTSNPN and CDR2 SVGIG (reference sequence). After removal of 2 bases from V and 7 bases from J, the junction contained 2 bases not matched to a gene. There are 13 residues in the CDR3. This chain's CDR3 is CAWSKGQGNEQFF. In DNA, the CDR3 is TGTGCCTGGAGTAAGGGACAGGGGAATGAGCAGTTCTTC.

The chain has TRBV11-2 and TRBJ1-1; TRBD1 matches 7 bases. The V segment lost 5 bases and the J segment 5 bases; nucleotides outside the gene matches: 14. Germline CDR1 is SGHAT and CDR2 is FQNNGV. This CDR3 region has 16 residues. CDR3 coding DNA: TGTGCCAGCAGCCCTAGGGACAGATGGGCGGTTACTGAAGCTTTCTTT. This encodes CASSPRDRWAVTEAFF.

Of note for this clone: The junction departs from the called germline gene at one end, perhaps through a read error. CDR3 nucleotides: TGCAGCGTTGGAGGGGACAGGAGGATCTTC. As protein: CSVGGDRRIF. The chain has TRBV29-1 and TRBJ2-7; TRBD1 aligns across 8 bases. Germline V gene sequence: CDR1 SQVTM, CDR2 ANQGSEA. The CDR3 consists of 10 residues.

The CDR3 loop reads CASSLAVAPSHEQYF. The CDR3 DNA is TGCGCCAGCAGCTTGGCAGTAGCCCCGAGCCACGAGCAGTACTTC. The chain couples TRBV5-1 to TRBJ2-7, with D hard to call. This CDR3 has 15 residues. Trimming took off 0 bases at V and 5 bases at J, with 15 bases between the two ends. The germline V gene has CDR1 SGHRS and CDR2 YFSETQ.

The chain carries TRBV9 and TRBJ2-7; either TRBD1 or TRBD2 may fit D (5 bases each). The V end was cut by 4 bases, the J end by 4 bases, with 15 bases between. CDR1 is SGDLS and CDR2 is YYNGEE in the germline V gene. There are 14 residues in the CDR3. The CDR3 sequence: CASSKTGTVYEQYF. For the CDR3, the DNA is TGTGCCAGCAGCAAAACCGGGACCGTATACGAGCAGTACTTC.

The chain employs TRBV9 and TRBJ2-2; no clear D. The germline gives CDR1 SGDLS, CDR2 YYNGEE. The CDR3 is 16 amino acids. V was shortened by 0 bases and J by 6 bases, with 15 bases between the two germline ends. This CDR3 reads CASSVGGVRVSGELFF. The CDR3 nucleotides are TGTGCCAGCAGCGTAGGTGGGGTTCGGGTTTCCGGGGAGCTGTTTTTT.

Worth noting for this clone: Other nucleotide sequences from this sample produce the same CDR3. V and J are TRBV9 and TRBJ2-1, with D tentatively TRBD2 (5 bases). CDR1 SGDLS and CDR2 YYNGEE come from the germline V gene. V gave up 3 bases and J gave up 4 bases, with 11 bases separating them. The CDR3 runs 14 residues. The CDR3 DNA follows: TGTGCCAGCAGCGCTACTGGAGGTTACAATGAGCAGTTCTTC. Translation gives CASSATGGYNEQFF.

This clone was counted a single time. The chain links TRBV2 to TRBJ1-1; D is unclear. The germline CDR1 and CDR2 sequences are SNHLY and FYNNEI. The CDR3 has 12 residues. Trimming removed 4 bases from V and 1 base from J, with 4 bases in between. Written as DNA, the CDR3 is TGTGCCAGCAGTGGATGGAACACTGAAGCTTTCTTT. The encoded protein is CASSGWNTEAFF. Full variable domain (outside the CDR3, taken from reference TRBV2 and TRBJ1-1): EPEVTQTPSHQVTQMGQEVILRCVPISNHLYFYWYRQILGQKVEFLVSFYNNEISEKSEIFDDQFSVERPDGSNFTLKIRSTKLEDSAMYFCASSGWNTEAFFGQGTRLTVV.

On this clone: Other DNA sequences in the same sample also yield this CDR3. The genes are TRBV7-9 and TRBJ1-2; TRBD1 might be the D (5 bases). V lost 2 bases and J 3 bases, leaving 7 bases between the germline ends. This CDR3 contains 13 residues. Germline CDR1 is SEHNR and CDR2 is FQNEAQ (reference sequence). Here the CDR3 reads CASSLPGHYGYTF. In nucleotides, the CDR3 is TGTGCCAGCAGCTTACCAGGGCACTATGGCTACACCTTC.

This chain links TRBV28 with TRBJ2-7, with D possibly TRBD2 on 7 matching bases. Germline V gene lookup returns CDR1 MDHEN and CDR2 SYDVKM. The V and J ends lost 2 bases and 9 bases respectively, with 26 bases between them. CDR3 length: 17 amino acids. This CDR3 reads CASSLPTPGGKVLGQYF. CDR3 nucleotides: TGTGCCAGCAGTTTACCCACCCCGGGGGGCAAAGTTCTGGGGCAGTACTTC.

The chain has TRBV6-1 and TRBJ2-1; D unclear. The CDR3 is 15 residues long. V lost 7 bases and J lost 5, with 18 bases in between. The germline CDR1 and CDR2 sequences are MNHNS and SASEGT. CDR3 sequence (DNA): TGTGCCAGCAAGAAAACAGCCTCTCATAACAATGAGCAGTTCTTC. Translated: CASKKTASHNNEQFF.

The genes are TRBV19 and TRBJ1-2; unclear D gene. The CDR3 loop spans 16 amino acids. The germline V gene has CDR1 LNHDA and CDR2 SQIVND (reference sequence). Trimming took off 2 bases at V and 2 bases at J, with 15 bases between the two ends. CDR3: CASSIPSEGRNYGYTF. The CDR3 region has the DNA TGTGCCAGTAGTATACCCTCTGAGGGTCGGAACTATGGCTACACCTTC.

The V gene is TRBV4-3, the J gene TRBJ2-7; 8 bases line up with TRBD1. This CDR3 has 15 residues. From germline, CDR1 is LGHNA and CDR2 YSLEER. The J segment lost 6 bases and the V segment lost 2 bases, leaving 9 bases of the junction unmatched. The CDR3 loop reads CASSQTDRGLGEQYF. The CDR3 bases are TGCGCCAGCAGCCAAACCGACAGGGGCCTAGGCGAGCAGTACTTC.